A single sample gave rise to the 21 T cell receptor beta chains below, sequenced in a study of CD8+ T cells in alopecia areata. The treatment is: oral pan-JAK inhibitor, 5-10 mg twice daily. RNA was extracted and reverse transcribed into cDNA as the sequencing template. The data were produced by immunoSEQ multiplex PCR, yet TCRdb's version contains in-frame clones alone and is incomplete. The sample holds some 200,000 clones, around 50% seen once. This sample comprised CD8+ T cells sorted from blood, obtained at week 24, from a patient treated with tofacitinib. The receptors derive from a human donor with alopecia areata.

The gene calls are TRBV11-2 and TRBJ2-7; no clear D. V lost 1 base and J 3 bases, leaving 4 bases between the germline ends. In germline, CDR1 is SGHAT, CDR2 FQNNGV. The CDR3 is 12 amino acids. The CDR3, as DNA: TGTGCCAGCAGCTTAGCAGACTACGAGCAGTACTTC. Its translation: CASSLADYEQYF.

The rearrangement links TRBV2 to TRBJ2-7; the D gene is possibly TRBD1 (6 bases). Germline values: CDR1 SNHLY, CDR2 FYNNEI. The CDR3 loop spans 16 amino acids. With 6 bases removed from V and 7 bases from J, the gap between germline ends came to 25 bases. The CDR3 region is CASRRFDRPFVGEQYF. In DNA, the CDR3 is TGTGCCAGCAGAAGATTTGACAGGCCTTTTGTCGGGGAGCAGTACTTC.

The V gene is TRBV7-9, the J gene TRBJ2-7; 7 positions agree with TRBD1. The CDR3 runs to 14 residues. V gave up 2 bases and J gave up 3 bases; unmatched junction bases: 4. Germline lookup yields CDR1 SEHNR and CDR2 FQNEAQ (reference sequence). DNA of the CDR3: TGTGCCAGCAGCTTACGGACAGGTCGCTACGAGCAGTACTTC. Translating gives CASSLRTGRYEQYF.

The V call is TRBV7-6, the J call TRBJ2-5; a weak D match, TRBD1 (5 bases). The V end lost 5 bases, the J end lost 5 bases, and 18 bases lay between the germline ends. The V gene's germline CDR1 is SGHVS and CDR2 FNYEAQ. The CDR3 has 15 residues. In DNA, the CDR3 is TGTGCCAGCAGCCAGAGGACACAGGAGTGGGAGACCCAGTACTTC. Translation gives CASSQRTQEWETQYF.

This rearrangement joins TRBV28 to TRBJ2-1; possible D gene TRBD1, 6 bases. There are 11 residues in the CDR3. V was shortened by 7 bases and J by 7 bases, with 8 bases between the two germline ends. Germline V gene sequence: CDR1 MDHEN, CDR2 SYDVKM. CDR3 residues: CASTQGNEQFF. CDR3 coding DNA: TGTGCCAGCACTCAGGGGAATGAGCAGTTCTTC. Complete variable domain (other parts from reference TRBV28 and TRBJ2-1): DVKVTQSSRYLVKRTGEKVFLECVQDMDHENMFWYRQDPGLGLRLIYFSYDVKMKEKGDIPEGYSVSREKKERFSLILESASTNQTSMYLCASTQGNEQFFGPGTRLTVL.

V usage is TRBV11-3 and J usage is TRBJ2-5, with D perhaps matching TRBD1 (6 bases). This CDR3 region has 16 residues. CDR1 is SGHNT, CDR2 YENEEA, per germline. V was shortened by 0 bases and J by 0 bases, with 11 bases between the two germline ends. CDR3 nucleotide sequence: TGTGCCAGCAGCTTAGATTGGACAGATTACCAAGAGACCCAGTACTTC. Its protein is CASSLDWTDYQETQYF. Supplemented by reference TRBV11-3 and TRBJ2-5, the full variable domain reads EAGVVQSPRYKIIEKKQPVAFWCNPISGHNTLYWYLQNLGQGPELLIRYENEEAVDDSQLPKDRFSAERLKGVDSTLKIQPAELGDSAVYLCASSLDWTDYQETQYFGPGTRLLVL.

This clone was detected only once. The chain has TRBV2 and TRBJ2-4; 9 bases agree with TRBD2. The V segment lost 6 bases and the J segment 0 bases; nucleotides outside the gene matches: 9. From germline, CDR1 is SNHLY and CDR2 FYNNEI. The CDR3 sequence is 17 residues long. The CDR3 DNA reads as TGTGCCAGCAGGCCCTTTAGCGGGGGCCTAGCCAAAAACATTCAGTACTTC. It encodes CASRPFSGGLAKNIQYF.

This clone has a handful of counts. V and J are TRBV4-1 and TRBJ2-7, with D maybe TRBD1 (5 bases). The CDR3 covers 15 residues. Deletions cut 0 bases from V and 0 bases from J, with 9 bases between. Germline assignment: CDR1 MGHRA and CDR2 YSYEKL. CDR3 in DNA: TGCGCCAGCAGCCAAGATCAGGGTTTCTCCTACGAGCAGTACTTC. Amino acid sequence: CASSQDQGFSYEQYF.

The chain employs TRBV4-1 and TRBJ2-5; 11 positions match TRBD1. After removal of 3 bases from V and 5 bases from J, the junction contained 8 bases not matched to a gene. The CDR3 is 16 residues long. From germline, CDR1 is MGHRA and CDR2 YSYEKL. Here the CDR3 reads CASSHPDRGQGETQYF. The CDR3 DNA is TGCGCCAGCAGCCACCCGGACAGGGGGCAGGGGGAGACCCAGTACTTC.

V is TRBV5-1 and J is TRBJ1-1; 7 bases map to TRBD1. The V and J ends lost 4 bases and 3 bases, in that order; junction bases with no gene match: 3. The germline V gene has CDR1 SGHRS and CDR2 YFSETQ. The CDR3 contains 13 residues. CDR3 region: CASSGGGHTEAFF. In nucleotides, the CDR3 is TGCGCCAGCAGCGGAGGGGGCCACACTGAAGCTTTCTTT.

The chain links TRBV27 to TRBJ1-4, with TRBD1 as a possible D gene (5 bases). Trimming stripped 3 bases from V and 0 bases from J, with 8 bases between. Germline V lookup: CDR1 MNHEY, CDR2 SMNVEV (reference sequence). This CDR3 has 15 amino acids. The CDR3: CASSFAQATNEKLFF. The CDR3 region has the DNA TGTGCCAGCAGTTTTGCACAGGCAACTAATGAAAAACTGTTTTTT.

This clone was seen a handful of times. The rearrangement joins TRBV27 to TRBJ2-5, with D perhaps TRBD1 or TRBD2 (5 bases each). Between the trimmed V and J ends, which lost 6 bases and 5 bases, there was a span of 22 bases. CDR3 length equals 16 residues. CDR1 is MNHEY and CDR2 is SMNVEV in the germline V gene (reference sequence). The CDR3 spells CASRSAGGFKGETQYF. The DNA for the CDR3 is TGTGCCAGCAGATCGGCGGGCGGCTTTAAGGGGGAGACCCAGTACTTC.

The J gene is TRBJ2-7, the V gene TRBV27; 7 bases fit TRBD2. J gave up 2 bases and V 0 bases, and 4 bases lay outside the gene matches. The CDR3 is made up of 15 amino acids. The V gene's germline CDR1 is MNHEY and CDR2 SMNVEV (reference sequence). The CDR3 sequence: CASSLSPSGTYEQYF. CDR3 sequence (DNA): TGTGCCAGCAGTTTATCACCTAGCGGAACCTACGAGCAGTACTTC.

The chain couples TRBV2 to TRBJ2-7, with no clear D. This CDR3 region has 14 residues. CDR1 is SNHLY, CDR2 FYNNEI, per germline. Deletions cut 7 bases from V and 2 bases from J, with 15 bases between. The CDR3, as DNA: TGTGCCAGCACCCCCCTTTCTAGGGCCTACGAGCAGTACTTC. Residues: CASTPLSRAYEQYF.

The chain joins TRBV5-1 to TRBJ2-7, with no clear D. Trimming took 4 bases from V and 6 from J, leaving 14 bases between them. Per the germline V gene, CDR1 is SGHRS and CDR2 is YFSETQ. The CDR3 sequence is 13 residues long. The CDR3 sequence is CASSPTRHVEQYF. CDR3 coding DNA: TGCGCCAGCAGCCCCACTCGACATGTCGAGCAGTACTTC.

This clone was detected a few times. The sample contains more than one DNA sequence encoding this CDR3. The chain couples TRBV5-6 to TRBJ2-7, with 8 bases that match TRBD1. In germline, CDR1 is SGHDT, CDR2 YYEEEE. This CDR3 comprises 13 residues. The trim removed 10 bases at V and 0 bases at J, leaving 6 bases unmatched. The DNA of the CDR3 is TGTGCCTCGGGGCAGGGGGCCTCCTACGAGCAGTACTTC. Its translation is CASGQGASYEQYF.

This clone has just one count. V usage is TRBV19 and J usage is TRBJ1-1; D uncertain. V was pared by 10 bases and J by 0 bases, with 9 bases between. Germline V gene sequence: CDR1 LNHDA, CDR2 SQIVND (reference sequence). The length of the CDR3 is 12 residues. CDR3 sequence: CATSELNTEAFF. In nucleotides, the CDR3 is TGTGCCACCTCGGAATTGAACACTGAAGCTTTCTTT.

The chain has TRBV25-1 and TRBJ2-3; possibly TRBD1 or TRBD2 for D (6 bases each). CDR1 and CDR2 from the germline V gene are MGHDK and SYGVNS. Trimming removed 10 bases from V and 3 bases from J, with 17 bases in between. This CDR3 is 14 amino acids long. CDR3 loop: CATSPGASTDTQYF. CDR3 coding DNA: TGTGCCACCTCTCCGGGGGCCAGTACAGATACGCAGTATTTT.

This clone was seen more than once but under ten times. The chain uses TRBV7-2 and TRBJ1-2, with D hard to call. The germline gives CDR1 SGHTA, CDR2 FQGNSA. V lost 4 bases to trimming and J lost 5 bases, with 8 bases between them. The CDR3 consists of 12 residues. CDR3 sequence: CASSSRRYGYTF. The CDR3 nucleotides are TGTGCCAGCAGCTCACGACGGTATGGCTACACCTTC.

The genes are TRBV5-1 and TRBJ1-1, with D perhaps matching TRBD1 (5 bases). The germline V gene has CDR1 SGHRS and CDR2 YFSETQ. V dropped 4 bases and J dropped 3 bases, with 13 bases sitting between them. This CDR3 has 14 amino acids. The CDR3: CASSPGFGDTEAFF. The DNA of the CDR3 is TGCGCCAGCAGCCCAGGGTTCGGAGACACTGAAGCTTTCTTT.

In regard to this clone: In the same sample, other DNA sequences code for this CDR3. V and J are TRBV15 and TRBJ1-5; D is unclear. This CDR3 is 15 amino acids long. The V end was cut by 0 bases, the J end by 4 bases, with 10 bases between. The germline V gene encodes CDR1 LNHNV and CDR2 YYDKDF (reference sequence). The CDR3 bases are TGTGCCACCAGCAGAGATCTTGGCAGAAATCAGCCCCAGCATTTT. Residues: CATSRDLGRNQPQHF.